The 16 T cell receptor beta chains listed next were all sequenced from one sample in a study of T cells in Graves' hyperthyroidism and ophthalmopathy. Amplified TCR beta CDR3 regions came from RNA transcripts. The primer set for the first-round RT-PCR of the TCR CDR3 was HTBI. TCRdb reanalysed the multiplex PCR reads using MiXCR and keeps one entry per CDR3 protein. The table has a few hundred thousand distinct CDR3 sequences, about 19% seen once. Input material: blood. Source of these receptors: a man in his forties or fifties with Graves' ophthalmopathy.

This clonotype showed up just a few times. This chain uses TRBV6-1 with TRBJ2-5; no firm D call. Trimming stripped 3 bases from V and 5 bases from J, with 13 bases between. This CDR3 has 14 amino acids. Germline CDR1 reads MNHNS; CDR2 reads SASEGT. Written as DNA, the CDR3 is TGTGCCAGCAGTGATTTGGTTAGCCGCGAGACCCAGTACTTC. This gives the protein CASSDLVSRETQYF.

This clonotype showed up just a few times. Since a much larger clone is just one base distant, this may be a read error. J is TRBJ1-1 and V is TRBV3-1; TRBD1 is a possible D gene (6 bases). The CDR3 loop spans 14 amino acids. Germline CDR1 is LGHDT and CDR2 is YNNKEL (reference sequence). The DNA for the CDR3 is TGTGCCAGCAGCCGCAGGGGCCTGAACACTGGAGCTTTCTTT. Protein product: CASSRRGLNTGAFF.

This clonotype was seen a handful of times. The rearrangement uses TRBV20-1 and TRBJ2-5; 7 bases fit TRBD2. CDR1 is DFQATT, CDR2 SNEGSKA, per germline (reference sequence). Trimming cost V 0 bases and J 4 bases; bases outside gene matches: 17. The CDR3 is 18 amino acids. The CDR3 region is CSARDPRGVAGVSETQYF. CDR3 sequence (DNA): TGCAGTGCTAGAGATCCCAGAGGGGTAGCGGGCGTCTCAGAGACCCAGTACTTC.

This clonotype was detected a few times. The CDR3 coding sequence is TGCAGCGTTGATCGGGACGCAGCCTACAATGAGCAGTTCTTC. Its protein product is CSVDRDAAYNEQFF. This sequence joins TRBV29-1 and TRBJ2-1; D is possibly TRBD1 or TRBD2 (5 bases each). Germline-derived CDR1 and CDR2 are SQVTM and ANQGSEA. The length of the CDR3 is 14 residues. Trimming left V 3 bases short and J 2 bases short, with 11 bases between.

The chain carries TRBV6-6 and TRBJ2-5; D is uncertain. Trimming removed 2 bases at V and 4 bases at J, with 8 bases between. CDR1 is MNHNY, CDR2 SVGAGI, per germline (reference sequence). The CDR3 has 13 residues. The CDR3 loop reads CASSYDAIETQYF. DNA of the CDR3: TGTGCCAGCAGTTACGACGCGATAGAGACCCAGTACTTC.

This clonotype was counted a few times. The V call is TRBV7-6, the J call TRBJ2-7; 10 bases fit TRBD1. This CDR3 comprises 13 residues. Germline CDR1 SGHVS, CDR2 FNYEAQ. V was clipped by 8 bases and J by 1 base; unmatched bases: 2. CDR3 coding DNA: TGTGCCAGCTCGGACAGGGGGTCCTACGAGCAGTACTTC. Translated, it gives CASSDRGSYEQYF.

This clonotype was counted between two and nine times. The CDR3 bases are TGCAGTGCTAGGGGGACAATCAGGATGAACACTGAAGCTTTCTTT. This gives the protein CSARGTIRMNTEAFF. This chain joins TRBV20-1 and TRBJ1-1, with D possibly matching TRBD1 (6 bases). CDR3 length: 15 residues. V lost 3 bases to trimming and J lost 0 bases, with 14 bases between them. The germline CDR1 and CDR2 sequences are DFQATT and SNEGSKA (reference sequence).

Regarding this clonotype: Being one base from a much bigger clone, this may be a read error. CDR3: CAWSRVSTEAFF. The CDR3 DNA reads TGTGCCTGGAGTAGGGTAAGCACTGAAGCTTTCTTT. J is TRBJ1-1 and V is TRBV30, with D uncertain. Trimming took 2 bases from V and 4 from J, leaving 8 bases between them. The CDR3 consists of 12 residues. Looked up from germline, CDR1 is GTSNPN and CDR2 is SVGIG (reference sequence).

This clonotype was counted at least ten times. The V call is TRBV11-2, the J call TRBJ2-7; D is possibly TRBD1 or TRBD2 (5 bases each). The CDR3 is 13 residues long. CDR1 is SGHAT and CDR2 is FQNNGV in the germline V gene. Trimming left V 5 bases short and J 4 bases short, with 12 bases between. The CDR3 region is CASSPGTAYEQYF. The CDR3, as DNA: TGTGCCAGCAGCCCAGGGACGGCTTACGAGCAGTACTTC. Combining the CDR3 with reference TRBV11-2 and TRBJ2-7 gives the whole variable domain EAGVAQSPRYKIIEKRQSVAFWCNPISGHATLYWYQQILGQGPKLLIQFQNNGVVDDSQLPKDRFSAERLKGVDSTLKIQPAKLEDSAVYLCASSPGTAYEQYFGPGTRLTVT.

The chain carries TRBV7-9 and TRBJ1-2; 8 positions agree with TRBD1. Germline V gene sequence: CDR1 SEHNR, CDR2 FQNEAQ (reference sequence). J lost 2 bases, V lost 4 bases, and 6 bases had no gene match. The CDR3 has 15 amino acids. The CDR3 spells CASSSRTGLNYGYTF. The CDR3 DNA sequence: TGTGCCAGCAGCTCCAGGACAGGGTTAAACTATGGCTACACCTTC.

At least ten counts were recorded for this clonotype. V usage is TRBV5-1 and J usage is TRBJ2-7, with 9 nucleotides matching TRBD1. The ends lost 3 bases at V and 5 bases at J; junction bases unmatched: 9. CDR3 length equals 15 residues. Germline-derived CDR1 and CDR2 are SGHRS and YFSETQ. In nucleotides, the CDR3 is TGCGCCAGCAGCTCGACCGGGACAGGGTTCGACGAGCAGTACTTC. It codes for CASSSTGTGFDEQYF.

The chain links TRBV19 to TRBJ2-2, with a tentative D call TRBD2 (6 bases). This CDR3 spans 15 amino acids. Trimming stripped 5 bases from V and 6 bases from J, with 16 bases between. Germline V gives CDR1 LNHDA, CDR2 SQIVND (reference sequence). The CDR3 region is CASSEDAGWAGELFF. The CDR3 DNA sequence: TGTGCCAGTAGTGAAGACGCGGGATGGGCCGGGGAGCTGTTTTTT.

CDR3 protein: CASSSPPRGYGYTF. For the CDR3, the DNA is TGTGCCAGCAGTTCCCCGCCCCGGGGGTATGGCTACACCTTC. The genes are TRBV28 and TRBJ1-2, with D tentatively TRBD1 (5 bases). This CDR3 has 14 amino acids. Trimming shortened V by 4 bases and J by 5 bases, and 14 bases separated the two germline ends. Germline V CDR1 and CDR2: MDHEN, SYDVKM.

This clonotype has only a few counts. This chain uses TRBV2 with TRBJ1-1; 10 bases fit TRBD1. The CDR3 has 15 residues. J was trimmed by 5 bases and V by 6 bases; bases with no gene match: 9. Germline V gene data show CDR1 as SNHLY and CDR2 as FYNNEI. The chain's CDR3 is CASRARTGGRTEAFF. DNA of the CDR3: TGTGCCAGCAGAGCTAGGACAGGGGGACGGACTGAAGCTTTCTTT.

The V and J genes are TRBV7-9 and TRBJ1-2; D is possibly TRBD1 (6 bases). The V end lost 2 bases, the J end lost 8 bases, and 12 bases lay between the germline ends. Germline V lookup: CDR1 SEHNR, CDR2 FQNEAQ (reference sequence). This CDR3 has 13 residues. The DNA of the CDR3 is TGTGCCAGCAGCTTATACAGGGAGGACGGCTACACCTTC. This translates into CASSLYREDGYTF.

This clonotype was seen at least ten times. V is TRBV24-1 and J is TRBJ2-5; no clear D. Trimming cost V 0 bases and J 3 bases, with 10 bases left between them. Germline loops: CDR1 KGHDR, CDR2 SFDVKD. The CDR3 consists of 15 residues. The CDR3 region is CATSDLGSVEETQYF. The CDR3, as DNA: TGTGCCACCAGTGATTTGGGCAGTGTTGAAGAGACCCAGTACTTC.